The clone carrying this T cell receptor (beta chain) was recorded a few times. Its target is unknown. Template material for amplifying TCR beta CDR3 regions consisted of RNA transcripts. The TCR CDR3 was amplified in a first-round RT-PCR using the HTBI primer set. TCRdb used MiXCR to reprocess the multiplex PCR reads, holding one entry per CDR3 protein. The sample yields about 420,000 distinct CDR3 sequences, approximately 15% seen once. The data stem from a study of T cells in Graves' hyperthyroidism and ophthalmopathy. Stable Graves' hyperthyroidism denoted no ophthalmopathy progression over 18 months. Together with thyroid ultrasound, orbital computed tomography, serum thyroxine and TRAb, clinical symptoms were used for diagnoses. General study points: A median around 6.8 months before onset, the model predicted ophthalmopathy. Blood also showed most of the thyroid clonotypes that were expanded above 0.001.

The sequencing sample was made of blood. The sequence derives from a young woman with Graves' hyperthyroidism.

The CDR3 bases are TGCGCCAGCAGCCCATACAGGAATCGGGGTGATGAGCAGTTCTTC. It encodes CASSPYRNRGDEQFF. The J gene is TRBJ2-1, the V gene TRBV5-1; perhaps D is TRBD1 or TRBD2 (5 bases each). This CDR3 is 15 amino acids long. The germline CDR1 and CDR2 sequences are SGHRS and YFSETQ. V was clipped by 4 bases and J by 8 bases, with 19 bases between them.